The 30 T cell receptor beta chains listed next were all sequenced from one sample in a study of T cells in Graves' hyperthyroidism and ophthalmopathy. Amplification targeted TCR beta CDR3 regions from RNA transcripts. First-round RT-PCR targeting the TCR CDR3 was performed with the HTBI primer set. TCRdb re-called the multiplex PCR reads through MiXCR, storing one row per CDR3 protein. Here the sample spans approximately 700,000 distinct CDR3 sequences, around 17% being singletons. Source material: blood. The source of these receptors is a man aged 18 to 30 with Graves' hyperthyroidism.

This clonotype was recorded a few times. The chain carries TRBV5-1 and TRBJ2-7, with a weak D call TRBD2 (6 bases). Germline-derived CDR1 and CDR2 are SGHRS and YFSETQ. The CDR3 length is 20 residues. V was trimmed by 4 bases and J by 3 bases, leaving 32 bases between them. The CDR3 DNA sequence: TGCGCCAGCAGCCTGCCGGGGGTCCCTAGACCCGATCTTGAGAGCTACGAGCAGTACTTC. Its translation is CASSLPGVPRPDLESYEQYF.

V gene TRBV18 combines with J gene TRBJ2-3; the match to TRBD1 covers 8 bases. The germline V gene encodes CDR1 KGHSH and CDR2 LQKENI. The CDR3 runs 16 residues. Losses at the gene ends were 1 base for V and 0 bases for J; bases not matched to a gene: 3. The chain's CDR3 is CASSPRGTGSTDTQYF. The CDR3 DNA reads as TGTGCCAGCTCACCACGAGGGACAGGAAGCACAGATACGCAGTATTTT.

This chain links TRBV6-5 with TRBJ2-2; D is unclear. The CDR3 totals 13 residues. Trimming removed 0 bases from V and 6 bases from J, with 5 bases in between. Germline CDR1 MNHEY, CDR2 SVGAGI. The CDR3 nucleotides read TGTGCCAGCAGTTACTCGGGCCCCGGGGAGCTGTTTTTT. Translating it yields CASSYSGPGELFF.

This chain joins TRBV11-2 and TRBJ2-7, with D tentatively TRBD1 or TRBD2 (5 bases each). Germline values: CDR1 SGHAT, CDR2 FQNNGV. Trimming removed 1 base at V and 5 bases at J, with 15 bases between. The CDR3 is made up of 15 amino acids. The CDR3: CASSLVVGPRDEQYF. In DNA, the CDR3 is TGTGCCAGCAGCTTAGTCGTGGGACCCAGGGACGAGCAGTACTTC. Full variable domain (remainder filled in from reference TRBV11-2 and TRBJ2-7): EAGVAQSPRYKIIEKRQSVAFWCNPISGHATLYWYQQILGQGPKLLIQFQNNGVVDDSQLPKDRFSAERLKGVDSTLKIQPAKLEDSAVYLCASSLVVGPRDEQYFGPGTRLTVT.

This clonotype has ten or more counts. V is TRBV5-1 and J is TRBJ2-2; no clear D. V shed 0 bases and J shed 0 bases, with 6 bases lying between them. The CDR3 consists of 15 residues. Germline CDR1 SGHRS, CDR2 YFSETQ. The CDR3: CASSLVTSNTGELFF. The CDR3 nucleotides are TGCGCCAGCAGCTTGGTGACTTCGAACACCGGGGAGCTGTTTTTT.

This clonotype was detected many times. V gene TRBV2 combines with J gene TRBJ1-5; D remains ambiguous. V was pared by 4 bases and J by 8 bases, with 21 bases between. The length of the CDR3 is 16 residues. The germline V gene encodes CDR1 SNHLY and CDR2 FYNNEI. The CDR3, as DNA: TGTGCCAGCAGTGTGGGTAGTCCGCACACAATCAAGCCCCAGCATTTT. It codes for CASSVGSPHTIKPQHF.

V usage is TRBV20-1 and J usage is TRBJ2-1; no firm D call. This CDR3 has 17 residues. Looked up from germline, CDR1 is DFQATT and CDR2 is SNEGSKA (reference sequence). V was clipped by 0 bases and J by 0 bases, with 15 bases between them. As DNA, the CDR3 is TGCAGTGCTAGAGATAGTAGTCGGGTTCACTCCTACAATGAGCAGTTCTTC. Its protein product is CSARDSSRVHSYNEQFF.

The J gene is TRBJ2-3, the V gene TRBV28; 14 bases are a match to TRBD2. The germline gives CDR1 MDHEN, CDR2 SYDVKM. This CDR3 has 13 amino acids. V was clipped by 8 bases and J by 7 bases; unmatched bases: 2. CDR3 loop: CASGLAGGNTQYF. CDR3 DNA sequence: TGTGCCAGCGGACTAGCGGGAGGAAATACGCAGTATTTT.

CDR3 sequence reads: CASSVQAGGLYNEQFF. The CDR3 region has the DNA TGTGCCAGCAGCGTGCAAGCGGGAGGTCTCTACAATGAGCAGTTCTTC. V and J are TRBV9 and TRBJ2-1; 9 nucleotides line up with TRBD2. The V gene's germline CDR1 is SGDLS and CDR2 YYNGEE. The CDR3 consists of 16 residues. J lost 3 bases, V lost 2 bases, and 6 bases had no gene match. The whole variable domain, filled in from reference TRBV9 and TRBJ2-1, reads DSGVTQTPKHLITATGQRVTLRCSPRSGDLSVYWYQQSLDQGLQFLIQYYNGEERAKGNILERFSAQQFPDLHSELNLSSLELGDSALYFCASSVQAGGLYNEQFFGPGTRLTVL.

This clonotype has only a few counts. The chain joins TRBV12-5 to TRBJ2-1; TRBD1 is a possible D gene (6 bases). V shed 4 bases and J shed 5 bases, with 12 bases lying between them. CDR1 and CDR2 (germline): LGHNT, FRNRAP. The CDR3 consists of 14 residues. The CDR3 protein is CASGSVGANNEQFF. CDR3 bases: TGTGCTAGTGGTTCTGTGGGGGCGAACAATGAGCAGTTCTTC.

The CDR3 is CASSPAGNTIYF. Written as DNA, the CDR3 is TGTGCCAGCAGCCCTGCGGGAAACACCATATATTTT. This rearrangement joins TRBV7-9 to TRBJ1-3; D gene ambiguous. V was shortened by 5 bases and J by 4 bases, with 6 bases between the two germline ends. The germline CDR1 and CDR2 sequences are SEHNR and FQNEAQ (reference sequence). The CDR3 contains 12 residues. Full variable domain (missing parts from reference TRBV7-9 and TRBJ1-3): DTGVSQNPRHKITKRGQNVTFRCDPISEHNRLYWYRQTLGQGPEFLTYFQNEAQLEKSRLLSDRFSAERPKGSFSTLEIQRTEQGDSAMYLCASSPAGNTIYFGEGSWLTVV.

There are a few counts of this clonotype. V is TRBV7-9 and J is TRBJ2-7; D uncertain. V lost 3 bases and J lost 1, with 7 bases in between. Germline V gene data show CDR1 as SEHNR and CDR2 as FQNEAQ (reference sequence). There are 13 residues in the CDR3. In DNA, the CDR3 is TGTGCCAGCAGCTTTCAGCATTCCTACGAGCAGTACTTC. This sequence encodes CASSFQHSYEQYF.

The sample holds many counts of this clonotype. This chain uses TRBV10-3 with TRBJ2-3; D gene uncertain. With 4 bases removed from V and 2 bases from J, the gap between germline ends came to 7 bases. The germline V gene encodes CDR1 ENHRY and CDR2 SYGVKD. The CDR3 spans 13 residues. The CDR3 coding sequence is TGTGCCATCAGTGGGGGAACCACAGATACGCAGTATTTT. Its translation: CAISGGTTDTQYF.

About this clonotype: Relative to the germline gene, one junction end is altered; a read error may explain this. The V call is TRBV19, the J call TRBJ2-1; no reliable D call. The CDR3 spans 16 residues. The germline V gene has CDR1 LNHDA and CDR2 SQIVND (reference sequence). As DNA, the CDR3 is TGTGCCAGTAGTGGCGAGCTAGGGCATTCCTTCAATGAGCAGTTCTTC. Protein product: CASSGELGHSFNEQFF.

There are many counts of this clonotype. V is TRBV12-3 or TRBV12-4 and J is TRBJ2-2, with D possibly being TRBD1 (6 bases). The CDR3 runs 14 residues. The V and J ends lost 5 bases and 6 bases respectively, with 13 bases between them. The CDR3 region is CASSPAGTSGELFF. The DNA for the CDR3 is TGTGCCAGCAGTCCGGCCGGGACATCCGGGGAGCTGTTTTTT.

The gene calls are TRBV18 and TRBJ2-1; possibly TRBD2 for D (5 bases). V was pared by 3 bases and J by 5 bases, with 14 bases between. CDR3 length: 15 amino acids. From germline, CDR1 is KGHSH and CDR2 LQKENI. The CDR3 sequence is CASSPDGEIDNEQFF. The CDR3 DNA reads as TGTGCCAGCTCACCTGACGGGGAAATAGACAATGAGCAGTTCTTC.

In its sample, this clonotype was seen a few times. This rearrangement joins TRBV6-1 to TRBJ1-5; D uncertain. V lost 3 bases, J lost 4 bases, and 10 bases lay in between. Germline-derived CDR1 and CDR2 are MNHNS and SASEGT. The CDR3 extends over 14 amino acids. Here the CDR3 reads CASSDKRVNQPQHF. The CDR3 bases are TGTGCCAGCAGTGATAAACGGGTAAATCAGCCCCAGCATTTT.

This clonotype was recorded at least ten times. The chain uses TRBV28 and TRBJ2-5; 7 bases are shared with TRBD1. V was clipped by 6 bases and J by 2 bases; unmatched bases: 9. CDR3 length: 15 residues. Germline V gene lookup returns CDR1 MDHEN and CDR2 SYDVKM. This CDR3 is CASRLPGTAQETQYF. CDR3 in DNA: TGTGCCAGCAGACTCCCCGGGACAGCGCAAGAGACCCAGTACTTC.

This clonotype was detected a few times. The rearrangement joins TRBV3-1 to TRBJ1-1; D call uncertain. V was trimmed by 11 bases and J by 4 bases, leaving 11 bases between them. CDR1 and CDR2 (germline): LGHDT, YNNKEL (reference sequence). CDR3 length equals 11 residues. For the CDR3, the DNA is TGTGCCTCGGACGGAAGCACTGAAGCTTTCTTT. Translation gives CASDGSTEAFF.

This chain joins TRBV19 and TRBJ2-5, with D possibly being TRBD2 (6 bases). The germline V gene encodes CDR1 LNHDA and CDR2 SQIVND (reference sequence). The CDR3 contains 17 residues. The V and J ends lost 7 bases and 6 bases respectively, with 27 bases between them. CDR3 in amino acids: CASTISYGWEATQTQYF. In DNA, the CDR3 is TGTGCCAGTACCATCTCCTATGGCTGGGAGGCCACCCAGACCCAGTACTTC.

The rearrangement joins TRBV3-1 to TRBJ1-2; D is uncertain. Trimming took off 1 base at V and 8 bases at J, with 8 bases between the two ends. This CDR3 region has 12 residues. Germline V CDR1 and CDR2: LGHDT, YNNKEL (reference sequence). CDR3 in DNA: TGTGCCAGCAGCCAAGCCAGGTGGGGCTACACCTTC. It codes for CASSQARWGYTF.

This clonotype has a count of ten or more. The J gene is TRBJ2-2, the V gene TRBV7-3; TRBD2 matches 9 bases. Unmatched junction bases numbered 10, after V lost 5 bases and J lost 6 bases. The CDR3 is made up of 16 amino acids. Germline assignment: CDR1 SGHTA and CDR2 FQGTGA. The CDR3 sequence: CASSHRGAGGPGELFF. As DNA, the CDR3 is TGTGCCAGCAGCCATAGAGGAGCGGGAGGACCCGGGGAGCTGTTTTTT.

V is TRBV29-1 and J is TRBJ1-2, with unresolved D. V was pared by 7 bases and J by 6 bases, with 12 bases between. The CDR3 length is 11 residues. CDR1 is SQVTM, CDR2 ANQGSEA, per germline. In DNA, the CDR3 is TGCAGCGGTGGGCGAGAGGATGGCTACACCTTC. It encodes CSGGREDGYTF.

In this sample, this clonotype turned up many times. V and J are TRBV29-1 and TRBJ2-7, with TRBD2 matching over 15 bases. The germline V gene encodes CDR1 SQVTM and CDR2 ANQGSEA. J lost 7 bases, V lost 6 bases, and 10 bases had no gene match. CDR3 length equals 15 residues. CDR3: CSVTGTSGRPREQYF. The CDR3 region has the DNA TGCAGCGTGACCGGGACTAGCGGGAGGCCTCGGGAGCAGTACTTC.

In this sample, this clonotype turned up many times. The V call is TRBV19, the J call TRBJ2-7; 10 bases match TRBD1. The CDR3 is 12 amino acids. CDR1 is LNHDA and CDR2 is SQIVND in the germline V gene (reference sequence). Trimming took 9 bases from V and 6 from J; bases not matched to a gene: 5. CDR3 residues: CASRDRGSEQYF. The CDR3 bases are TGTGCCAGCCGGGACAGGGGCAGCGAGCAGTACTTC.

This clonotype showed up many times. This rearrangement joins TRBV12-3 or TRBV12-4 to TRBJ1-1; D uncertain. The ends were cut back, 2 bases at V and 9 bases at J, with 10 bases in the middle. CDR3 length: 12 residues. As DNA, the CDR3 is TGTGCCAGCAGTTTATTAGGCGAGAAAGCTTTCTTT. Translated, it gives CASSLLGEKAFF.

This clonotype was counted ten times or more. The V gene is TRBV12-3 or TRBV12-4, the J gene TRBJ2-3; a possible D gene is TRBD1 (6 bases). Trimming left V 6 bases short and J 0 bases short, with 19 bases between. The length of the CDR3 is 17 residues. In nucleotides, the CDR3 is TGTGCCAGCAGAGAACACGGGACACCGAAGAGCACAGATACGCAGTATTTT. This sequence encodes CASREHGTPKSTDTQYF.

J is TRBJ2-3 and V is TRBV2; no clear D gene. There are 13 residues in the CDR3. The V gene's germline CDR1 is SNHLY and CDR2 FYNNEI. Trimming took 3 bases from V and 5 from J, leaving 9 bases between them. The CDR3 loop is CASSDTAGDTQYF. In DNA, the CDR3 is TGTGCCAGCAGTGACACAGCCGGAGATACGCAGTATTTT. The whole variable domain, filled in from reference TRBV2 and TRBJ2-3, reads EPEVTQTPSHQVTQMGQEVILRCVPISNHLYFYWYRQILGQKVEFLVSFYNNEISEKSEIFDDQFSVERPDGSNFTLKIRSTKLEDSAMYFCASSDTAGDTQYFGPGTRLTVL.

The chain has TRBV29-1 and TRBJ1-2; no reliable D call. V lost 1 base to trimming and J lost 3 bases, with 6 bases between them. Germline assignment: CDR1 SQVTM and CDR2 ANQGSEA. The CDR3 runs to 12 residues. CDR3 bases: TGCAGCGTTGAAGCCAGCGACTATGGCTACACCTTC. Translating it yields CSVEASDYGYTF.

Concerning this clonotype: A much bigger clone sits one base away, suggesting this may be a read error. V and J are TRBV18 and TRBJ2-5; D not certain. The CDR3 extends over 15 amino acids. Germline V gene lookup returns CDR1 KGHSH and CDR2 LQKENI. For the CDR3, the DNA is TGTGCCAGCTCACCACCGAATCCAGCGCAAGAGACCCAGCACTTC. It yields the protein CASSPPNPAQETQHF.